Following are 19 T cell receptor beta chains from one sample sequenced in a study of shared clonotypes between healthy human individuals. Generated by immunoSEQ multiplex PCR, the TCRdb table keeps only in-frame clones and is missing some. The sample has about 2.4 million clones; roughly nine tenths are singletons. Sequencing was done on a sample of naive CD4+ T cells sorted from blood. This sample's subset: CD45RA+ positively selected. The source is a young man in good health.

The chain couples TRBV13 to TRBJ2-5, with TRBD2 identical over 7 bases. Germline CDR1 PRHDT, CDR2 FYEKMQ (reference sequence). The CDR3 runs 14 residues. Trimming at V came to 5 bases and at J to 4 bases, leaving 7 bases not matched to a gene. In DNA, the CDR3 is TGTGCCAGCAGCCCTCGCGGGAGAGGAGAGACCCAGTACTTC. Translated: CASSPRGRGETQYF.

The chain recombines TRBV5-1 with TRBJ2-2; D call uncertain. The V gene's germline CDR1 is SGHRS and CDR2 YFSETQ. The CDR3 loop spans 13 amino acids. Deletions cut 4 bases from V and 10 bases from J, with 14 bases between. As DNA, the CDR3 is TGCGCCAGCAGCCTCGGTGGGCTAGAGGAGCTGTTTTTT. It translates to CASSLGGLEELFF.

This chain joins TRBV2 and TRBJ2-7, with D possibly being TRBD1 (5 bases). The ends were cut back, 8 bases at V and 4 bases at J, with 12 bases in the middle. The CDR3 is made up of 12 amino acids. Per germline, CDR1 SNHLY and CDR2 FYNNEI. The chain's CDR3 is CASGQTGYEQYF. The DNA for the CDR3 is TGTGCCAGCGGACAAACTGGGTACGAGCAGTACTTC.

This sequence joins TRBV5-6 and TRBJ1-1, with D perhaps TRBD1 (6 bases). This CDR3 is built from 15 residues. The V gene's germline CDR1 is SGHDT and CDR2 YYEEEE. The germline V and J ends were trimmed by 1 base and 1 base, with 11 bases remaining between them. The CDR3 nucleotides read TGTGCCAGCAGCTTGTCGGAACAGGGGAACACTGAAGCTTTCTTT. Its protein product is CASSLSEQGNTEAFF.

The V and J genes are TRBV18 and TRBJ2-7; 10 bases are a match to TRBD1. CDR3 size: 15 residues. Germline trimming cut 2 bases from V and 2 bases from J; bases unmatched to any gene: 3. The germline gives CDR1 KGHSH, CDR2 LQKENI. The CDR3 is CASSPWDRGAYEQYF. CDR3 coding DNA: TGTGCCAGCTCACCATGGGACAGGGGCGCCTACGAGCAGTACTTC. Full variable domain (rest looked up from reference TRBV18 and TRBJ2-7): NAGVMQNPRHLVRRRGQEARLRCSPMKGHSHVYWYRQLPEEGLKFMVYLQKENIIDESGMPKERFSAEFPKEGPSILRIQQVVRGDSAAYFCASSPWDRGAYEQYFGPGTRLTVT.

The chain is built from TRBV9 and TRBJ2-7; D is possibly TRBD2 (5 bases). V lost 0 bases and J lost 3, with 16 bases in between. The CDR3 spans 16 residues. Germline V gene data show CDR1 as SGDLS and CDR2 as YYNGEE. CDR3 DNA: TGTGCCAGCAGCGTAGTAAAGGGAGCGGAGTACTACGAGCAGTACTTC. Translating it yields CASSVVKGAEYYEQYF.

The V and J genes are TRBV9 and TRBJ2-3, with unresolved D. The germline V and J ends were trimmed by 0 bases and 4 bases, with 6 bases remaining between them. CDR3 length: 13 residues. Germline values: CDR1 SGDLS, CDR2 YYNGEE. The CDR3: CASSVGISDTQYF. The CDR3 DNA sequence: TGTGCCAGCAGCGTAGGAATTTCAGATACGCAGTATTTT.

The chain links TRBV27 to TRBJ1-2; D call uncertain. Germline V gene lookup returns CDR1 MNHEY and CDR2 SMNVEV (reference sequence). Trimming took off 3 bases at V and 4 bases at J, with 12 bases between the two ends. The CDR3 runs to 14 residues. The CDR3 nucleotides read TGTGCCAGCAGTTTGGCAGGCTTGGCCTATGGCTACACCTTC. This sequence encodes CASSLAGLAYGYTF.

The V call is TRBV6-5, the J call TRBJ1-4; D ambiguous. Germline assignment: CDR1 MNHEY and CDR2 SVGAGI. The V and J ends lost 5 bases and 8 bases respectively, with 12 bases between them. This CDR3 is 13 amino acids long. CDR3 residues: CASSLVTGEKLFF. The CDR3 region has the DNA TGTGCCAGCAGTCTCGTAACGGGAGAAAAACTGTTTTTT.

The chain combines TRBV7-9 with TRBJ2-3; TRBD2 matches 12 bases. Losses at the gene ends were 5 bases for V and 4 bases for J; bases not matched to a gene: 16. Looked up from germline, CDR1 is SEHNR and CDR2 is FQNEAQ (reference sequence). CDR3 size: 19 residues. The CDR3 DNA follows: TGTGCCAGCAGCCCGCCATGGTTTACTAGCGGGAGGACGTCAGATACGCAGTATTTT. This codes for CASSPPWFTSGRTSDTQYF.

This clone has more than one count but fewer than ten. This sequence joins TRBV9 and TRBJ1-1, with 7 bases aligning to TRBD1. The CDR3 loop spans 15 amino acids. The V and J ends lost 7 bases and 1 base, in that order; junction bases with no gene match: 10. Per germline, CDR1 SGDLS and CDR2 YYNGEE. The DNA for the CDR3 is TGTGCCAGCGACGCTCCCGGGACAGCGAACACTGAAGCTTTCTTT. It is translated as CASDAPGTANTEAFF.

Here the CDR3 reads CASSRGYGYTF. CDR3 nucleotide sequence: TGTGCCAGCAGCCGTGGCTATGGCTACACCTTC. The rearrangement links TRBV5-4 to TRBJ1-2, with unresolved D. CDR3 length: 11 amino acids. CDR1 is SGHNT and CDR2 is YYREEE in the germline V gene (reference sequence). V was shortened by 4 bases and J by 4 bases, with 5 bases between the two germline ends.

The genes are TRBV28 and TRBJ1-5, with 8 positions matching TRBD1. Germline V gene data show CDR1 as MDHEN and CDR2 as SYDVKM. CDR3 length equals 15 residues. J was trimmed by 4 bases and V by 3 bases; bases with no gene match: 5. The CDR3 DNA is TGTGCCAGCAGTTTGGCAGGGGGCACAAATCAGCCCCAGCATTTT. The encoded protein is CASSLAGGTNQPQHF.

The rearrangement uses TRBV5-8 and TRBJ2-1; 8 bases agree with TRBD2. The CDR3 contains 16 residues. CDR1 is SGHTS and CDR2 is YDEGEE in the germline V gene. V gave up 4 bases and J gave up 4 bases; unmatched junction bases: 10. In DNA, the CDR3 is TGTGCCAGCAGCATCAATAGCGGGGTCCCTTACAATGAGCAGTTCTTC. Protein sequence: CASSINSGVPYNEQFF.

The CDR3 DNA follows: TGTGCCAGCAGCGCTCAGACTCCTGCCTCGGATGAGCAGTTCTTC. This gives the protein CASSAQTPASDEQFF. The chain is built from TRBV9 and TRBJ2-1; unclear D gene. CDR1 SGDLS and CDR2 YYNGEE come from the germline V gene. V lost 3 bases and J 8 bases, leaving 18 bases between the germline ends. The length of the CDR3 is 15 residues. Full variable domain (outside the CDR3, taken from reference TRBV9 and TRBJ2-1): DSGVTQTPKHLITATGQRVTLRCSPRSGDLSVYWYQQSLDQGLQFLIQYYNGEERAKGNILERFSAQQFPDLHSELNLSSLELGDSALYFCASSAQTPASDEQFFGPGTRLTVL.

The V gene is TRBV18, the J gene TRBJ2-1; TRBD2 agrees at 11 bases. The CDR3 covers 16 residues. In germline, CDR1 is KGHSH, CDR2 LQKENI. The trim removed 3 bases at V and 5 bases at J, leaving 6 bases unmatched. The CDR3 DNA follows: TGTGCCAGCTCACCCCTAGCGGGGGGCATCGACAATGAGCAGTTCTTC. The encoded protein is CASSPLAGGIDNEQFF.

The chain joins TRBV5-1 to TRBJ2-1, with D possibly TRBD1 on 5 matching bases. V gave up 4 bases and J gave up 6 bases, with 5 bases separating them. Per germline, CDR1 SGHRS and CDR2 YFSETQ. This CDR3 has 11 residues. In DNA, the CDR3 is TGCGCCAGCAGCCAGGGCAATGAGCAGTTCTTC. Translating it yields CASSQGNEQFF.

The genes are TRBV7-2 and TRBJ2-7, with 9 positions matching TRBD2. Germline V gene lookup returns CDR1 SGHTA and CDR2 FQGNSA. The V segment lost 6 bases and the J segment 6 bases; nucleotides outside the gene matches: 6. CDR3 size: 13 residues. The CDR3 nucleotides read TGTGCCAGCAGTACCCTAGCGGGGTTCGAGCAGTACTTC. Its translation is CASSTLAGFEQYF.

The chain links TRBV6-5 to TRBJ1-1; D is perhaps TRBD1 (5 bases). The CDR3 extends over 11 amino acids. Trimming took 7 bases from V and 10 from J, leaving 13 bases between them. Germline V lookup: CDR1 MNHEY, CDR2 SVGAGI. The CDR3 region has the DNA TGTGCCAGCAACCGGGGGGGGTTAGCTTTCTTT. It codes for CASNRGGLAFF.